A single sample gave rise to the 18 T cell receptor beta chains below, sequenced in a study of blood T cell repertoires in COVID-19. Only in-frame clones appear in the TCRdb table, and some are missing; sequencing was by immunoSEQ multiplex PCR. Seen here are a few hundred thousand clones, roughly 85% observed once, and the top ten hold roughly 3.6%. Source material: peripheral blood. These TCRs come from a woman under 30 with acute or convalescent COVID-19.

The V gene is TRBV19, the J gene TRBJ1-1; no clear D. V gave up 1 base and J gave up 3 bases, with 6 bases separating them. The CDR3 covers 13 residues. The V gene's germline CDR1 is LNHDA and CDR2 SQIVND (reference sequence). CDR3 loop: CASSIVRYTEAFF. As DNA, the CDR3 is TGTGCCAGTAGTATAGTGAGATACACTGAAGCTTTCTTT.

The rearrangement uses TRBV10-1 and TRBJ2-2; maybe TRBD1 (6 bases). The CDR3 runs to 15 residues. Germline CDR1 WNHNN, CDR2 SYGVQD (reference sequence). The V and J ends lost 4 bases and 6 bases respectively, with 15 bases between them. The CDR3 DNA reads as TGCGCCAGCAGTGGAGGCAGGGGCGCAGCCGGGGAGCTGTTTTTT. This codes for CASSGGRGAAGELFF.

V usage is TRBV6-5 and J usage is TRBJ1-6, with D possibly TRBD1 on 6 matching bases. V shed 5 bases and J shed 6 bases, with 11 bases lying between them. CDR1 is MNHEY and CDR2 is SVGAGI in the germline V gene. This CDR3 has 14 residues. CDR3 in amino acids: CASSTQGRNSPLHF. In DNA form, the CDR3 reads TGTGCCAGCAGTACTCAGGGGCGTAATTCACCCCTCCACTTT.

The chain couples TRBV5-1 to TRBJ2-7, with 9 bases matching TRBD2. The junction had 8 bases not matched to a gene; V was cut back by 0 bases and J by 4 bases. Looked up from germline, CDR1 is SGHRS and CDR2 is YFSETQ. The CDR3 is made up of 16 amino acids. CDR3 DNA: TGCGCCAGCAGCTTGGAACCGGGCGGGAGGGGTTACGAGCAGTACTTC. This codes for CASSLEPGGRGYEQYF.

J is TRBJ2-7 and V is TRBV28; 13 bases match TRBD2. The germline CDR1 and CDR2 sequences are MDHEN and SYDVKM. This CDR3 region has 20 residues. V lost 1 base and J lost 4; bases outside the gene matches: 16. CDR3 nucleotide sequence: TGTGCCAGCAGTTTATTGGGGGGGCGTACTAGCGGGAGGGCCTCTTACGAGCAGTACTTC. It translates to CASSLLGGRTSGRASYEQYF.

A single count supports this clone. Other nucleotide sequences from this sample produce the same CDR3. J is TRBJ2-7 and V is TRBV19; the match to TRBD1 covers 11 bases. The CDR3 loop spans 15 amino acids. Germline values: CDR1 LNHDA, CDR2 SQIVND (reference sequence). Trimming removed 5 bases from V and 3 bases from J; junction bases left unmatched: 6. The CDR3 DNA is TGTGCCAGTAGTTCTACCGGGACAGGGGGCTACGAGCAGTACTTC. Translation gives CASSSTGTGGYEQYF.

Details on this clone: This likely traces to a read error, being one base from a far larger clone. The chain recombines TRBV5-1 with TRBJ2-3, with 7 nucleotides matching TRBD2. Germline V lookup: CDR1 SGHRS, CDR2 YFSETQ. This CDR3 region has 14 residues. V lost 4 bases to trimming and J lost 1 base; unmatched junction nucleotides: 3. The CDR3 spells CASSQSGGTDTQYF. As DNA, the CDR3 is TGCGCCAGCAGCCAGAGCGGGGGCACAGATACGCAGTATTTT.

V usage is TRBV5-1 and J usage is TRBJ1-2; D unresolved. Looked up from germline, CDR1 is SGHRS and CDR2 is YFSETQ. Trimming pared 0 bases from V and 6 bases from J, leaving 12 bases between. The CDR3 spans 14 residues. The DNA for the CDR3 is TGCGCCAGCAGCTTGGTTTCGGCAGGCAATGGCTACACCTTC. It translates to CASSLVSAGNGYTF.

V gene TRBV6-5 combines with J gene TRBJ1-3; TRBD1 matches 7 bases. CDR1 and CDR2 (germline): MNHEY, SVGAGI. The CDR3 length is 13 residues. V lost 10 bases and J lost 3; bases outside the gene matches: 6. CDR3 in DNA: TGTGCCATCAACCAGGGGGGTGGAAACACCATATATTTT. This encodes CAINQGGGNTIYF.

The chain combines TRBV6-5 with TRBJ2-5; 8 nucleotides line up with TRBD1. The CDR3 contains 13 residues. After removal of 5 bases from V and 5 bases from J, the junction contained 4 bases not matched to a gene. The V gene's germline CDR1 is MNHEY and CDR2 SVGAGI. CDR3 in DNA: TGTGCCAGCAGTCCAGGGGGCTGGGAGACCCAGTACTTC. Translating gives CASSPGGWETQYF.

The chain joins TRBV5-1 to TRBJ1-2, with D tentatively TRBD1 (5 bases). Trimming pared 5 bases from V and 5 bases from J, leaving 13 bases between. CDR3 length: 13 amino acids. Looked up from germline, CDR1 is SGHRS and CDR2 is YFSETQ. CDR3 region: CASSPGTQYGYTF. The CDR3 bases are TGCGCCAGCAGTCCCGGGACTCAATATGGCTACACCTTC.

The chain joins TRBV6-5 to TRBJ1-5; tentative D call: TRBD1 (6 bases). The CDR3 is 13 amino acids. V lost 7 bases, J lost 4 bases, and 11 bases lay in between. CDR1 is MNHEY, CDR2 SVGAGI, per germline. The CDR3 here is CASNQQGNQPQHF. The DNA of the CDR3 is TGTGCCAGCAACCAACAGGGTAATCAGCCCCAGCATTTT.

This rearrangement joins TRBV14 to TRBJ2-6; 12 bases are shared with TRBD2. V shed 3 bases and J 2 bases; nucleotides not matched to a gene: 5. Germline values: CDR1 SGHDN, CDR2 FVKESK. This CDR3 comprises 18 residues. For the CDR3, the DNA is TGTGCCAGCAGCCACCCTAGCGGGAGGGTCCCTGGGGCCAACGTCCTGACTTTC. Translated, it gives CASSHPSGRVPGANVLTF.

V is TRBV27 and J is TRBJ1-5; no clear D gene. V lost 0 bases to trimming and J lost 1 base, with 13 bases between them. The CDR3 length is 17 residues. Germline values: CDR1 MNHEY, CDR2 SMNVEV (reference sequence). This chain's CDR3 is CASSLSAPTESNQPQHF. CDR3 coding DNA: TGTGCCAGCAGTTTATCGGCCCCCACGGAGAGCAATCAGCCCCAGCATTTT.

The chain links TRBV30 to TRBJ2-7; 8 positions match TRBD2. In germline, CDR1 is GTSNPN, CDR2 SVGIG (reference sequence). CDR3 length: 14 residues. Trimming took 3 bases from V and 4 from J; bases not matched to a gene: 8. The DNA of the CDR3 is TGTGCCTGGAGGGCCTTCGGGGGGGGATACGAGCAGTACTTC. This translates into CAWRAFGGGYEQYF.

The gene calls are TRBV24-1 and TRBJ1-2; 7 bases are a match to TRBD1. The germline V gene encodes CDR1 KGHDR and CDR2 SFDVKD. Trimming cost V 8 bases and J 4 bases; bases outside gene matches: 9. The CDR3 contains 14 residues. Written as DNA, the CDR3 is TGTGCCACCACCCTCCCAGGGGGTCCCTATGGCTACACCTTC. It yields the protein CATTLPGGPYGYTF.

This clone has only one observation. The chain couples TRBV9 to TRBJ2-1, with TRBD2 matching over 8 bases. Germline V gives CDR1 SGDLS, CDR2 YYNGEE. V dropped 5 bases and J dropped 5; count of bases not matched to a gene: 9. The CDR3 is 15 amino acids. CDR3 coding DNA: TGTGCCAGCAGTTACGGGGGGGCTCAGAACAATGAGCAGTTCTTC. Protein product: CASSYGGAQNNEQFF.

The rearrangement joins TRBV6-2 or TRBV6-3 to TRBJ2-5, with 9 bases that match TRBD2. Unmatched junction bases numbered 6, after V lost 6 bases and J lost 4 bases. CDR1 is MNHEY, CDR2 SVGEGT, per germline. The CDR3 extends over 14 amino acids. The chain's CDR3 is CASSPLAGVETQYF. The CDR3 region has the DNA TGTGCCAGCAGCCCTTTAGCGGGAGTAGAGACCCAGTACTTC.